This T cell receptor (beta chain) came from a study of PD-L1 blockade in urothelial cancer. This clone has more than one count but fewer than ten. The CDR3 extends over 15 amino acids. The V gene's germline CDR1 is MNHEY and CDR2 SVGAGI. Deletions cut 6 bases from V and 10 bases from J, with 19 bases between. The time point: pretreatment peripheral blood. Generated by immunoSEQ multiplex PCR, the TCRdb table keeps only in-frame clones and is missing some. Here the sample spans some 63,000 clones, about four fifths being singletons. Source: PBMCs, taken around atezolizumab (anti-PD-L1) treatment. The chain joins TRBV6-5 to TRBJ1-6; no definite D call. The clonotype comes from a man aged 65-85 years with urothelial cancer. This CDR3 is CASSALSGSRSPLHF. Written as DNA, the CDR3 is TGTGCCAGCAGCGCCTTGTCCGGATCGAGGTCACCCCTCCACTTT.